This section outlines one TCR beta chain sequence together with its context. Its matching antigen is unknown. TCRdb's copy holds only in-frame clones and misses some; the assay was immunoSEQ multiplex PCR. The sample lists roughly 260,000 clones; approximately 87% were seen once. The CDR3 extends over 14 amino acids. Germline CDR1 and CDR2: SGHTA and FQGNSA. Trimming left V 4 bases short and J 1 base short, with 10 bases between. The sample comes from a study of cytomegalovirus exposure and HLA in healthy donors. At the level of the study: The roughly 120 validation repertoires, a later analysis reported, used the same platform as the approximately 700 first-cohort repertoires.

The study's findings and limits: The authors confirmed in vitro that a few CMV-associated chains were specific for CMV antigens.

The receptor's source is a young man in good health and CMV-seronegative. The V gene is TRBV7-2, the J gene TRBJ1-2, with D unclear. The specimen was PBMCs. The CDR3 spells CASSSINFNYGYTF. The CDR3 DNA reads TGTGCCAGCAGCTCCATAAACTTTAACTATGGCTACACCTTC. Full variable domain (remainder filled in from reference TRBV7-2 and TRBJ1-2): GAGVSQSPSNKVTEKGKDVELRCDPISGHTALYWYRQSLGQGLEFLIYFQGNSAPDKSGLPSDRFSAERTGGSVSTLTIQRTQQEDSAVYLCASSSINFNYGYTFGSGTRLTVV.